This TCR beta chain was observed in a study of T cells in Graves' hyperthyroidism and ophthalmopathy. Patients aged 18 to 65 had newly diagnosed hyperthyroidism that had lasted under 2 months. Clinical symptoms, serum thyroxine, TRAb, thyroid ultrasound and orbital computed tomography established diagnosis. The authors obtained PBMCs from 10 ml of fresh peripheral blood. This clonotype was detected many times. Germline lookup yields CDR1 SGHDN and CDR2 FVKESK. V lost 2 bases and J lost 1, with 11 bases in between. CDR3 length: 15 amino acids. RNA transcripts were the template for amplifying TCR beta CDR3 regions. Researchers ran a first-round RT-PCR on the TCR CDR3 using the HTBI primer set. TCRdb recomputed calls from the multiplex PCR reads with MiXCR, one row per CDR3 protein. The table has about 500,000 distinct CDR3 sequences, around 17% seen once; the top ten hold under 20%.

The rearrangement joins TRBV14 to TRBJ2-5; TRBD1 or TRBD2 may be the D gene (5 bases each). The sequenced sample consisted of blood. This TCR derives from a young woman with Graves' hyperthyroidism. CDR3 sequence: CASSQLGTGQETQYF. The CDR3 DNA follows: TGTGCCAGCAGCCAACTTGGGACGGGCCAAGAGACCCAGTACTTC. Using reference TRBV14 and TRBJ2-5 for the parts outside the CDR3, the full variable domain is EAGVTQFPSHSVIEKGQTVTLRCDPISGHDNLYWYRRVMGKEIKFLLHFVKESKQDESGMPNNRFLAERTGGTYSTLKVQPAELEDSGVYFCASSQLGTGQETQYFGPGTRLLVL.